This T cell receptor (beta chain) was recovered during a study of blood T cell repertoires in COVID-19. About the research overall: Acute and convalescent COVID-19 samples came from the United States, Italy and Spain. Sample material is recorded as cDNA or gDNA derived from T cells, B-cell-depleted T cells, or PBMCs.

In the original analysis: Counts of nucleated cells, estimated from reference gene primer amplification, were obtained. This table comes from immunoSEQ multiplex PCR, and its TCRdb copy is limited to in-frame clones, with some not included. V, J and clone size reflect that table, while D and trimming were determined from the DNA. The sample has 150,000 to 200,000 clones, 88% seen once. V lost 6 bases, J lost 4 bases, and 6 bases stayed unmatched. Looked up from germline, CDR1 is MNHEY and CDR2 is SVGAGI. The CDR3 contains 13 residues. The J gene is TRBJ2-7, the V gene TRBV6-5, with 7 nucleotides matching TRBD2. Specimen: peripheral blood. This clonotype originated in a man in his 70s with active or convalescent COVID-19. CDR3: CASRRDYPYEQYF. The CDR3 nucleotides read TGTGCCAGCAGAAGGGACTACCCGTACGAGCAGTACTTC.